This paragraph covers one T cell receptor (beta chain) sequence. This record comes from a study of blood T cell repertoires in COVID-19. Study summary: Samples taken during acute and convalescent COVID-19 were collected in the United States, Italy and Spain. PBMCs, B-cell-depleted T cells, or T cells were the source of the cDNA or gDNA that made up the material.

Data came from immunoSEQ multiplex PCR; TCRdb stores just in-frame clones and leaves some out. The sample gives roughly 130,000 clones, about four fifths of which show up once; about 8.9% is in the top ten. V gave up 7 bases and J gave up 3 bases, with 21 bases separating them. Germline V CDR1 and CDR2: MDHEN, SYDVKM. The CDR3 extends over 16 amino acids. This chain connects TRBV28 to TRBJ1-2; no firm D call. Sequenced sample: peripheral blood. This receptor was identified in a man aged 25 to 40 with COVID-19, enrolled during active disease. The CDR3: CASTPPTGILDYGYTF. CDR3 DNA: TGTGCCAGCACTCCACCCACGGGGATTTTGGACTATGGCTACACCTTC.